This T cell receptor beta chain was identified during a study of blood T cell repertoires in COVID-19. The trim removed 5 bases at V and 3 bases at J, leaving 9 bases unmatched. In germline, CDR1 is LNHDA, CDR2 SQIVND (reference sequence). There are 15 residues in the CDR3. Some clones are missing from TCRdb's copy, which holds only in-frame ones; the method was immunoSEQ multiplex PCR. The sample has about 400,000 clones, roughly 86% seen once; the top ten hold approximately 2%. Input material: PBMCs or T cells enriched from blood (not recorded which). The chain is built from TRBV19 and TRBJ2-7; 8 bases align to TRBD1. The source is a woman between 40 and 50 years old with acute COVID-19. The CDR3 nucleotides are TGTGCCAGTAGTGAGGTCGGACAGGGACTCTACGAGCAGTACTTC. This translates into CASSEVGQGLYEQYF.